The rows below give T cell receptor beta chains drawn from one sample of a study of blood T cell repertoires in COVID-19. Assay used: immunoSEQ multiplex PCR; TCRdb lists only in-frame clones, some missing. The table shows approximately 150,000 clones, with 65% to 90% occurring only once. Sequencing was performed on peripheral blood. These receptors all come from a human donor in a cohort sampled during active COVID-19. CDR3s include the opening cysteine and the closing phenylalanine or tryptophan. D genes are given only for firm matches. Expanded clones are given a class, and other clones once, few, many or no size at all.

j_call	v_call	clone_size	d_call	cdr3_nt	cdr3_aa
TRBJ2-7	TRBV6-5	.	TRBD2	TGTGCCAGCAGTTATAGGGCGGGGGTCTACGAGCAGTACTTC	CASSYRAGVYEQYF
TRBJ2-7	TRBV9	.	TRBD2	TGTGCCAGCAGCTTGGGACTAGCGGGATCCTACGAGCAGTACTTC	CASSLGLAGSYEQYF
TRBJ2-7	TRBV7-2	.	.	TGTGCCAGCAGCTTAGCGGGCCTCGTCGAGCAGTACTTC	CASSLAGLVEQYF
TRBJ2-7	TRBV9	.	TRBD2	TGTGCCAGCAGCGTAGGAACTAGCGGCTACGAGCAGTACTTC	CASSVGTSGYEQYF
TRBJ2-5	TRBV7-3	.	.	TGTGCCAGCAGCTACCTCGGGGGATCCAAAGAGACCCAGTACTTC	CASSYLGGSKETQYF
TRBJ2-1	TRBV28	.	.	TGTGCCAGCAGTTGGACTGTATCCTACAATGAGCAGTTCTTC	CASSWTVSYNEQFF
TRBJ2-3	TRBV15	.	TRBD1	TGTGCCACCAGGGACAGGGGATCTAGCACAGATACGCAGTATTTT	CATRDRGSSTDTQYF
TRBJ2-4	TRBV6-2/TRBV6-3	.	TRBD1	TGTGCCAGCAGTACAACAGGGGCGAGCCCACAAAACATTCAGTACTTC	CASSTTGASPQNIQYF
TRBJ1-4	TRBV7-9	.	.	TGTGCCAGCAGCTTAGCGTTGGGGGGGCGTGTTGAAAAACTGTTTTTT	CASSLALGGRVEKLFF
TRBJ2-7	TRBV28	few	.	TGTGCCAGCAGTTTAAATTTGCGAGCCTACGAGCAGTACTTC	CASSLNLRAYEQYF
TRBJ1-2	TRBV28	.	.	TGTGCCAGCAGTTTAGGGGGCCCTCTTCACTATGGCTACACCTTC	CASSLGGPLHYGYTF
TRBJ2-5	TRBV2	few	TRBD2	TGTGCCAATATGGGAGGGGTGGAGACCCAGTACTTC	CANMGGVETQYF
TRBJ1-2	TRBV29-1	.	.	TGCAGCGTTGAAGGTGGCTACTATGGCTACACCTTC	CSVEGGYYGYTF
TRBJ2-7	TRBV11-1	.	.	TGTGCCAGCAGCTTAGCGGGCCCGCGTTACGAGCAGTACTTC	CASSLAGPRYEQYF
TRBJ2-1	TRBV9	once	.	TGTGCCAGCAGCCTTCGAGACTCCGAGCAGTTCTTC	CASSLRDSEQFF
TRBJ2-1	TRBV24-1	.	TRBD2	TGTGCCACCAGTGATAAGACTAGCGGGAGCGGGTACAATGAGCAGTTCTTC	CATSDKTSGSGYNEQFF
TRBJ1-3	TRBV27	.	TRBD1	TGTGCCAGCAGTTTACCGGGACAGGCCGCTCCTGGAAACACCATATATTTT	CASSLPGQAAPGNTIYF
TRBJ2-3	TRBV6-5	.	.	TGTGCCAGCAGTCAACGGGGAATAAGTACAGATACGCAGTATTTT	CASSQRGISTDTQYF
TRBJ2-7	TRBV5-4	few	TRBD2	TGTGCCAGCAGCTTAGCGGGAGGCCCCAATGGTGGGCAGTACTTC	CASSLAGGPNGGQYF
TRBJ2-7	TRBV24-1	.	TRBD1	TGTGCCACCAGTGCTTCTCCAGGGGGCTTGTACGAGCAGTACTTC	CATSASPGGLYEQYF
TRBJ2-1	TRBV11-1	.	.	TGTGCCAGCAGCCCCCCCCTTGGACAGAAGCAGTTCTTC	CASSPPLGQKQFF
TRBJ2-7	TRBV5-1	.	.	TGCGCCAGCAGCTTGGTATCAGGGGCGGAAAACGAGCAGTACTTC	CASSLVSGAENEQYF
TRBJ2-3	TRBV5-1	.	TRBD2	TGCGCCAGCAGCCGACGACCCACTAGCGGGAGGGCGGGCGGTGCTCGCACAGATACGCAGTATTTT	CASSRRPTSGRAGGARTDTQYF
TRBJ2-3	TRBV11-2	.	TRBD2	TGTGCCAGCAGCTTAGTTGCGGGAGGGCTAGATACGCAGTATTTT	CASSLVAGGLDTQYF
TRBJ2-7	TRBV29-1	once	TRBD1	TGCAGCGTTGAGGCCGGACAGGAATACGAGCAGTACTTC	CSVEAGQEYEQYF
TRBJ1-1	TRBV4-3	.	TRBD1	TGCGCCAGCAGCCCGACAAGAGCAAGGGGGCGAAGGAACACTGAAGCTTTCTTT	CASSPTRARGRRNTEAFF
TRBJ2-7	TRBV28	.	TRBD2	TGTGCCAGCAGTCGCCCCGGGACTAGCAGCTACGAGCAGTACTTC	CASSRPGTSSYEQYF
TRBJ2-2	TRBV15	.	.	TGTGCCACCAGCAGAGTCGGGATACACACCGGGGAGCTGTTTTTT	CATSRVGIHTGELFF
TRBJ2-7	TRBV11-3	.	TRBD1	TGTGCCAGCAGCTCCGGACAGGGAGATCGCTACGAGCAGTACTTC	CASSSGQGDRYEQYF
TRBJ2-5	TRBV28	.	.	TGTGCCAGCAGTTTAGAGGAGACCCAGTACTTC	CASSLEETQYF
TRBJ2-7	TRBV5-4	.	TRBD2	TGTGCCAGCAGCTTAGTAGCGGGTGCAGGAGAGCAGTACTTC	CASSLVAGAGEQYF
TRBJ2-7	TRBV11-3	.	.	TGTGCCAGCAGCTCTGACTGGTACGAGCAGTACTTC	CASSSDWYEQYF
TRBJ2-1	TRBV29-1	.	TRBD2	TGCAGCGTACGGGAGGGTCGGTTTGAGCAGTTCTTC	CSVREGRFEQFF
TRBJ2-7	TRBV3-1/TRBV3-2	.	.	TGTGCCAGCAGCCGCGGGGCAGGGCTGGACTTC	CASSRGAGLDF
TRBJ2-7	TRBV5-1	.	TRBD1	TGCGCCAGCAGCTTCGGGACAGGGGGCGTGGGCGAGCAGTACTTC	CASSFGTGGVGEQYF
TRBJ1-2	TRBV28	.	.	TGTGCCAGCAGTCCTCCTCAGGGACATGGTGGCTACACCTTC	CASSPPQGHGGYTF
TRBJ2-5	TRBV28	.	.	TGTGCCAGCAGTCGCGCGGACAGAGAGACCCAGTACTTC	CASSRADRETQYF
TRBJ1-5	TRBV28	.	.	TGTGCCAGCAGTTTAACCCAGGGTTGGGGCTTCAATCAGCCCCAGCATTTT	CASSLTQGWGFNQPQHF
TRBJ2-7	TRBV18	.	.	TGTGCCAGCTCACTAAGAGTGTCCTACGAGCAGTACTTC	CASSLRVSYEQYF
TRBJ2-7	TRBV10-3	.	TRBD1	TGTGCCATCAGTGGCGGGACAGGGGCCATCTCCTACGAGCAGTACTTC	CAISGGTGAISYEQYF
TRBJ2-7	TRBV6-5	.	.	TGTGCCAGCAGTTACGGGAGAGTGATCTACGAGCAGTACTTC	CASSYGRVIYEQYF
TRBJ2-7	TRBV5-4	.	.	TGTGCCAGCAGCGCGACAGGGACTTCCTACGAGCAGTACTTC	CASSATGTSYEQYF
TRBJ1-5	TRBV6-2/TRBV6-3	.	TRBD1	TGTGCCAGCAGTTTAGGACAGGGCCGTCAGCCCCAGCATTTT	CASSLGQGRQPQHF
TRBJ1-2	TRBV23-1	.	.	TGCGCCAGCAGTCAACCCCCGCTTGGCGGGGCCAACAAACACTATGGCTACACCTTC	CASSQPPLGGANKHYGYTF
TRBJ2-4	TRBV19	.	TRBD2	TGTGCCAGCGGACTAGCGGGAGGGTCCAAAAACATTCAGTACTTC	CASGLAGGSKNIQYF
TRBJ2-5	TRBV15	.	TRBD2	TGTGCCACCAGCAGAGGCGGACTAGCAGAAGAGACCCAGTACTTC	CATSRGGLAEETQYF
TRBJ2-7	TRBV28	.	.	TGTGCCAGCACCGGTCCCGTGGACAACTACGAGCAGTACTTC	CASTGPVDNYEQYF
TRBJ1-3	TRBV12-3/TRBV12-4	.	.	TGTGCCAGCAGTTTGCAGGGCACCATATATTTT	CASSLQGTIYF
TRBJ2-3	TRBV6-5	.	.	TGTGCCAGCAAAGAGCCAGGTGCAGATACGCAGTATTTT	CASKEPGADTQYF
TRBJ2-1	TRBV28	.	TRBD2	TGTGCCAGCAGTCCCCCCGGACTAGTGAATGAGCAGTTCTTC	CASSPPGLVNEQFF
TRBJ1-1	TRBV27	.	.	TGTGCCAGCAGTTTTGAGGCGACTGAAGCTTTCTTT	CASSFEATEAFF
TRBJ2-7	TRBV9	.	.	TGTGCCAGCAGCCCGGGATCAGCGCTCGAGCAGTACTTC	CASSPGSALEQYF
TRBJ2-7	TRBV6-2/TRBV6-3	once	TRBD2	TGTGCCAGCAGTTACCCACCTCTAGCGGGAGGTGAGCAGTACTTC	CASSYPPLAGGEQYF
TRBJ1-1	TRBV7-2	.	.	TGTGCCAGCAGCATAAGGGGAAACACTGAAGCTTTCTTT	CASSIRGNTEAFF